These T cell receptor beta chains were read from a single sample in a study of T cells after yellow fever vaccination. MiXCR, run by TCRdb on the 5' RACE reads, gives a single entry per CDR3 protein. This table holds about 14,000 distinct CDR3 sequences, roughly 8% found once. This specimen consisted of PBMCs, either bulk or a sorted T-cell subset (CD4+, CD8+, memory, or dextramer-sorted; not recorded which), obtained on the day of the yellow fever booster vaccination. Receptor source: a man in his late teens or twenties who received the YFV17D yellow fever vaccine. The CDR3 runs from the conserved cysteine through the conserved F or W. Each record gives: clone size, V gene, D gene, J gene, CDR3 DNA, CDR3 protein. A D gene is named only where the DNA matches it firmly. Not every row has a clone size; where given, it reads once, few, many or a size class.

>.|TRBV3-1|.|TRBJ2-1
TGTGCCAGCAGCCTTAGGTACAATGAGCAGTTCTTC
CASSLRYNEQFF
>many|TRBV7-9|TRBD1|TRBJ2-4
TGTGCCAGCAGCTTCGGACAGGGGGACCCAATAGCCAAAAACATTCAGTACTTC
CASSFGQGDPIAKNIQYF
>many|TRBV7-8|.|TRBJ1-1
TGTGCCAGCCAGGGGCTGACTGAAGCTTTCTTT
CASQGLTEAFF
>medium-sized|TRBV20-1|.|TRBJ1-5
TGCAGTGCTAGAGATCATACAGGGAGGGCAGCCGGTTCGCATTTT
CSARDHTGRAAGSHF
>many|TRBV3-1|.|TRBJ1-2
TGTGCCAGCAGCCAAGAATGGGGGACCTATGGCTACACCTTC
CASSQEWGTYGYTF
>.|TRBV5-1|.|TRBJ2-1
TGCGCCAGCAGCTTGTTGGGGTACAATGAGCAGTTCTTC
CASSLLGYNEQFF
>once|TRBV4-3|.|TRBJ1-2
TGCGCCAGCGAAAGGGGAAGGGGGTCCGCCGGGGGCTACACCTTC
CASERGRGSAGGYTF
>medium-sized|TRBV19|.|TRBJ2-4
TGTGCCAGTAGTATAACGGGATCCAAAAACATTCAGTACTTC
CASSITGSKNIQYF
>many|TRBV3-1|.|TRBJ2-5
TGTGCCAGCAGCCAAGCTGGTGGTGAGACCCAGTACTTC
CASSQAGGETQYF
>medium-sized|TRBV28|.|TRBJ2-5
TGTGCCAGCAGGCCACAGGGAAAAGAGACCCAGTACTTC
CASRPQGKETQYF
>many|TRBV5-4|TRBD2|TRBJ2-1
TGTGCCAGCATAGGGACTAAGTACAATGAGCAGTTCTTC
CASIGTKYNEQFF
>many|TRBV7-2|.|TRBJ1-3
TGTGCCAGCAGCCCCGGGCCTTTAGCGGACACCATATATTTT
CASSPGPLADTIYF
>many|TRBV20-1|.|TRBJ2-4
TGCAGTGATAGGAGGGCTGGGGAGAGAAACATTCAGTACTTC
CSDRRAGERNIQYF
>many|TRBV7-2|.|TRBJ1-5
TGTGCCAGCAGCTTAGTACACATCAATCAGCCCCAGCATTTT
CASSLVHINQPQHF
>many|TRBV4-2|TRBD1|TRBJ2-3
TGTGCCAGCAGCAAAGACAGGGAAGCGACAGATACGCAGTATTTT
CASSKDREATDTQYF
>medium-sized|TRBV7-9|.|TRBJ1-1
TGTGCCAGCAGCTTAAACAGGGTAGAAGCTTTCTTT
CASSLNRVEAFF
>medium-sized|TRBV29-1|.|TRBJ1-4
TGCAGCGGAGGAGGGACCGAAAAACTGTTTTTT
CSGGGTEKLFF
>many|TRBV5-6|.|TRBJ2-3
TGTGCCAGCAGCTGGGGGAGCACAGATACGCAGTATTTT
CASSWGSTDTQYF
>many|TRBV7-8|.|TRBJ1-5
TGTGCCAGCAGCTTATTCAGCAATCAGCCCCAGCATTTT
CASSLFSNQPQHF
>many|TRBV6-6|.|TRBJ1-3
TGTGCCAGCAGTTGCGGGTTAGACAGGATGGCTGGAAACACCATATATTTT
CASSCGLDRMAGNTIYF
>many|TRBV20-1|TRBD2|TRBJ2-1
TGCAGTGCTAGACTAGCGGGGGGGTACAATGAGCAGTTCTTC
CSARLAGGYNEQFF
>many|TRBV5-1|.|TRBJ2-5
TGCGCCAGCAGCGTCGGACTTGAGAGAGAGACCCAGTACTTC
CASSVGLERETQYF
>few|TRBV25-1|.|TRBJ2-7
TGTGCCAGCAGTGAATTTAGTGGGGGTGGGCAGTACTTC
CASSEFSGGGQYF
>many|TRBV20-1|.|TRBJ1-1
TGCAGTGCTAGAGACAGGGGGAACACTGAAGCTTTCTTT
CSARDRGNTEAFF
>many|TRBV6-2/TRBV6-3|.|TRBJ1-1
TGTGCCAGCAGTTTCGTCCGGGGGGGCCCTAACACTGAAGCTTTCTTT
CASSFVRGGPNTEAFF
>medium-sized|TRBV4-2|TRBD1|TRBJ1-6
TGTGCCAGCAGCCACAAACAGGGGCCTGAGTCACCCCTCCACTTT
CASSHKQGPESPLHF
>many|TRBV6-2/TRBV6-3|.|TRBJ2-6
TGTGCCAGCAGTTACCGACGGTTCTCTGGGGCCAACGTCCTGACTTTC
CASSYRRFSGANVLTF
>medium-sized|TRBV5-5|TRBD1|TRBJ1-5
TGTGCCAGCAGCTACACAGGGGGCGATCAGCCCCAGCATTTT
CASSYTGGDQPQHF
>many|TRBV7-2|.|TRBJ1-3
TGTGCCAGCAGCTTATTAGGGCCTGGAAACACCATATATTTT
CASSLLGPGNTIYF
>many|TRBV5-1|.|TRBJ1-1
TGCGCCAGCAGCAGCGGGGGTACCACTGAAGCTTTCTTT
CASSSGGTTEAFF
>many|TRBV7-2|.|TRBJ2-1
TGTGCCAGCAGCTTATATAGGGGGGCTACCACTGGGAATGAGCAGTTCTTC
CASSLYRGATTGNEQFF
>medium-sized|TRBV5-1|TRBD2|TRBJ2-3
TGCGCCAGCAGCCTCCAGGGAGCGGGGCCGGTGGATACGCAGTATTTT
CASSLQGAGPVDTQYF
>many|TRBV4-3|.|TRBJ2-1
TGCGCCAGCAGCCAAGAACAAGCGCAGTATAATGAGCAGTTCTTC
CASSQEQAQYNEQFF
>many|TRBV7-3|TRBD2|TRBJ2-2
TGTGCCAGCAGCCCATCTAGCGGGGGTGAGGGGGAGCTGTTTTTT
CASSPSSGGEGELFF
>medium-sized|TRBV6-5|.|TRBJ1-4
TGTGCCAGCAGTTACGCGCACGGAGAAAAACTGTTTTTT
CASSYAHGEKLFF
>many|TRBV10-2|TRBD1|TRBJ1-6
TGCGCCAGCAGCACTGGGGGACAGGGAGATTCACCCCTCCACTTT
CASSTGGQGDSPLHF
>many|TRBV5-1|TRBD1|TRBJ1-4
TGCGCCAGCAGCTTGGACCTCGGACAGGGGGTGGAAAAACTGTTTTTT
CASSLDLGQGVEKLFF
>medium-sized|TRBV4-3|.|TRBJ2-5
TGCGCCAGCAGCCAAGATGTGGGCCTCCAAGAGACCCAGTACTTC
CASSQDVGLQETQYF
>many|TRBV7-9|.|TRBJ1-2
TGTGCCAGCAGCTTAGCGGATGGAGGGGCCGTCCTCTATGGCTACACCTTC
CASSLADGGAVLYGYTF
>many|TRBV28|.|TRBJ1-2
TGTGCCAGCAGTCAAACTCCCGCAGGAGCCTATGGCTACACCTTC
CASSQTPAGAYGYTF
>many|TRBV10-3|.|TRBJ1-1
TGTGCCCCCGCGGACCCGAAGAACACTGAAGCTTTCTTT
CAPADPKNTEAFF
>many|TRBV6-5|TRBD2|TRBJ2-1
TGTGCCAGCAGTTACTTCGGGACTAGCGGGGGGGCGTCCTACAATGAGCAGTTCTTC
CASSYFGTSGGASYNEQFF
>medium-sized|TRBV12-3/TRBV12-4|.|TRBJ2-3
TGTGCCAGCAGTAGCCTTGTTAGCACAGATACGCAGTATTTT
CASSSLVSTDTQYF
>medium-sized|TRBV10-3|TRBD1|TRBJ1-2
TGTGCCATCAGTGAGTCGTACCTCAGACAGGGCGATGGCTACACCTTC
CAISESYLRQGDGYTF
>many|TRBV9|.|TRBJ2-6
TGTGCCAGCAGCCTGCAGGGGACTGGGGCCAACGTCCTGACTTTC
CASSLQGTGANVLTF
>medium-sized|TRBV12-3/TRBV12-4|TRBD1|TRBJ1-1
TGTGCCAGCAGTTTAACAGGGGGCATTGAAGCTTTCTTT
CASSLTGGIEAFF
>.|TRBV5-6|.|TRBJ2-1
TGTGCCAGCAGCCCGACGGAGTACAATGAGCAGTTCTTC
CASSPTEYNEQFF
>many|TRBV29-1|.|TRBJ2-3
TGCGGATGGGGGAACCCCACAGATACGCAGTATTTT
CGWGNPTDTQYF
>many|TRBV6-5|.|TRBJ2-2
TGTGCCAGCAGTTCGGGACTCCCCGGGGAGCTGTTTTTT
CASSSGLPGELFF
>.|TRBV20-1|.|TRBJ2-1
TGCAGTGCTACCGTGAATGAGCAGTTCTTC
CSATVNEQFF
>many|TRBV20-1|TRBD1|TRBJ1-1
TGCAGTGCTAGGGACAGGGCCACTGAAGCTTTCTTT
CSARDRATEAFF
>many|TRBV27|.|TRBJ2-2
TGTGCCAGTGCGTCTAGGGCCACCGGGGAGCTGTTTTTT
CASASRATGELFF
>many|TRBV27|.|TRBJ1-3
TGTGCCAGCAGCAGAGTTGGAGGAGGAAACACCATATATTTT
CASSRVGGGNTIYF
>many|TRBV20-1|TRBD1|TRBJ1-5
TGCAGTGCTCGGTTTGGTGTTTGGGGACAGGGGGTCCCGCCCCAGCATTTT
CSARFGVWGQGVPPQHF
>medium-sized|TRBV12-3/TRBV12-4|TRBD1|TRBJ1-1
TGTGCCAGCAGTTTACCAGGGGGGACTGAAGCTTTCTTT
CASSLPGGTEAFF
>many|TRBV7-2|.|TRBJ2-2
TGTGCCAGCAGCTTAGTGCCAGTTACGGTGAACACCGGGGAGCTGTTTTTT
CASSLVPVTVNTGELFF
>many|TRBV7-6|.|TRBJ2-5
TGTGCCAGCAGCTTAAGGGATGTCGAGACCCAGTACTTC
CASSLRDVETQYF
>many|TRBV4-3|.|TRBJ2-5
TGCGCCAGCAGCCAAAGGGGGGGGGAGACCCAGTACTTC
CASSQRGGETQYF
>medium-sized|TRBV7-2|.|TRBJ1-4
TGTGCCAGCAGCCCCGGCGGAGGGCGTGCAACTAATGAAAAACTGTTTTTT
CASSPGGGRATNEKLFF
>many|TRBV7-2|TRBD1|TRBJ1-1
TGTGCCAGCAGCCGGACAGGGGTGGACACTGAAGCTTTCTTT
CASSRTGVDTEAFF